This T cell receptor (beta chain) was retrieved from a study of blood T cell repertoires in COVID-19. The Seattle patients, enrolled during active infection, were followed longitudinally. V gave up 3 bases and J gave up 8 bases, with 15 bases separating them. CDR3 length: 15 amino acids. CDR1 is SGHNT, CDR2 YYREEE, per germline (reference sequence). Original methodology: Cell counts per sample came from amplifying reference gene primers. TCRdb's table, derived via immunoSEQ multiplex PCR, lists solely in-frame clones and lacks some. Clone size and the V and J calls come from that table; the DNA yielded D and trimming. The sample lists roughly 190,000 clones; around 81% were seen once.

The source is a woman aged 40 to 49 with COVID-19, enrolled during active disease. V is TRBV5-4 and J is TRBJ1-6, with a tentative D call TRBD1 (6 bases). The sequenced sample consisted of peripheral blood. CDR3 loop: CASSSRGASYSPLHF. The CDR3 bases are TGTGCCAGCAGCTCTCGGGGGGCGAGTTATTCACCCCTCCACTTT.